The entry below describes one TCR beta chain. Original methodology: How many nucleated cells were present was estimated from reference gene primer amplification. Only in-frame clones appear in the TCRdb table, and some are missing; sequencing was by immunoSEQ multiplex PCR. V, J and clone size derive from that table, while D and trimming were established from the DNA sequence. The sample has approximately 150,000 clones, roughly 87% seen once; the top ten hold 5%. The V gene end was trimmed by 1 base and the J gene end by 10 bases; junction bases not matched to a gene: 10. CDR1 is LGHDT, CDR2 YNNKEL, per germline (reference sequence). The CDR3 loop spans 16 amino acids. The data stem from a study of blood T cell repertoires in COVID-19. Study-wide context: Sites in the United States, Italy and Spain provided acute and convalescent COVID-19 samples. Sources were T cells, B-cell-depleted T cells, or PBMCs; the material itself was cDNA or gDNA.

The sequencing sample was made of peripheral blood. This clonotype was obtained from a human donor in a cohort sampled during active COVID-19. The genes are TRBV3-1 (or the pseudogene TRBV3-2) and TRBJ1-6; 7 nucleotides line up with TRBD1. This CDR3 is CASSQGLPGGRSPLHF. DNA for the CDR3: TGTGCCAGCAGCCAAGGGCTTCCAGGGGGGAGGTCACCCCTCCACTTT.